Reported below is one TCR beta chain. This entry belongs to a study of blood T cell repertoires in COVID-19. The CDR3 totals 15 residues. Trimming took off 4 bases at V and 0 bases at J, with 12 bases between the two ends. CDR1 is MGHRA and CDR2 is YSYEKL in the germline V gene. Profiled with immunoSEQ multiplex PCR; TCRdb holds only in-frame clones, not every one. The repertoire holds 250,000 to 350,000 clones, with about 89% as singletons. The V gene is TRBV4-1, the J gene TRBJ1-2; maybe TRBD1 (6 bases). The sequence was collected from a young man with acute or convalescent COVID-19. The sequenced material came from peripheral blood. Here the CDR3 DNA reads TGCGCCAGCAGCCCCCAGACAGGAGCTAACTATGGCTACACCTTC. Translation: CASSPQTGANYGYTF.